Included here is one TCR beta chain sequence, with context. In the original workflow: Estimated nucleated cell counts came from reference gene primer amplification. Measured with immunoSEQ multiplex PCR; TCRdb has only the in-frame clones, and not every one. The V and J calls and clone size are taken from that table; D and trimming were inferred from the DNA. Of about 76,000 clones in the sample, roughly 89% are singletons; the top ten hold approximately 8%. V was clipped by 11 bases and J by 1 base; unmatched bases: 14. Looked up from germline, CDR1 is LGHNA and CDR2 is YNFKEQ. This CDR3 has 17 residues. This sample is part of a study of blood T cell repertoires in COVID-19. On the study more broadly: Sites across the United States, Italy and Spain contributed samples from acute and convalescent COVID-19. The cDNA or gDNA used as material had been derived from T cells, B-cell-depleted T cells, or PBMCs.

The clonotype comes from a man aged 25 to 40 with acute or convalescent COVID-19. This sequence joins TRBV4-2 and TRBJ2-2; 9 bases line up with TRBD2. The sequenced sample consisted of peripheral blood. In DNA, the CDR3 is TGTGCCTCCTCACGGGATAGCGGGAGAGGGAACACCGGGGAGCTGTTTTTT. It encodes CASSRDSGRGNTGELFF.